Listed below are T cell receptor beta chains from one sample, sequenced in a study of beta chain features in type 1 diabetes. Method: immunoSEQ multiplex PCR; TCRdb's copy keeps in-frame clones and lacks some. Altogether around 240,000 clones are present, roughly two thirds being singletons, with the ten largest covering 0.053%. The source material was naive CD4+ T cells from blood. The receptors derive from a young man in good health. Both conserved end residues are part of each CDR3. The D gene is left open where the match is weak. Expanded clones are given a class, and other clones once, few, many or no size at all.

CSVAPGLALGGEQFF	TGCAGCGTCGCACCGGGACTAGCTTTGGGCGGCGAGCAGTTCTTC	-	TRBV29-1	TRBD2	TRBJ2-1
CASREGNYEQYF	TGTGCCAGCAGAGAGGGGAACTACGAGCAGTACTTC	-	TRBV25-1	-	TRBJ2-7
CASSVGAGYQETQYF	TGTGCCAGCAGCGTAGGGGCAGGGTACCAAGAGACCCAGTACTTC	-	TRBV9	-	TRBJ2-5
CASSLFTGSSSYEQYF	TGTGCCAGCAGTTTATTTACAGGCTCAAGCTCCTACGAGCAGTACTTC	-	TRBV27	-	TRBJ2-7
CASIALAGNHEQYF	TGTGCCAGCATAGCACTAGCCGGTAACCACGAGCAGTACTTC	-	TRBV2	-	TRBJ2-7
CAWSPGAPYEQYF	TGTGCCTGGAGTCCTGGGGCACCCTACGAGCAGTACTTC	few	TRBV30	-	TRBJ2-7
CAWRGPAPDTQYF	TGTGCCTGGAGGGGGCCCGCCCCAGATACGCAGTATTTT	-	TRBV30	-	TRBJ2-3
CASSAVTSGSGEQFF	TGTGCCAGCAGTGCAGTGACTAGCGGGAGCGGTGAGCAGTTCTTC	few	TRBV2	TRBD2	TRBJ2-1
CASSQVTASPYEQYF	TGCGCCAGCAGCCAAGTGACCGCCAGCCCCTACGAGCAGTACTTC	-	TRBV4-3	-	TRBJ2-7
CASSDGIGGYTF	TGTGCCAGCAGTGACGGGATCGGCGGCTACACCTTC	-	TRBV2	-	TRBJ1-2
CATSIQVRQETQYF	TGTGCCACCAGCATCCAGGTTAGGCAAGAGACCCAGTACTTC	-	TRBV15	-	TRBJ2-5
CAWSGSLAFYEQFF	TGTGCCTGGAGTGGGAGTCTAGCCTTTTATGAGCAGTTCTTC	-	TRBV30	-	TRBJ2-1
CASSAPGHSYNEQFF	TGTGCCAGCAGCGCACCGGGACACAGCTACAATGAGCAGTTCTTC	few	TRBV21-1	-	TRBJ2-1
CAWRRGRVTDTQYF	TGTGCCTGGAGGAGGGGTCGGGTCACAGATACGCAGTATTTT	-	TRBV30	-	TRBJ2-3
CASSLGLAGVNNEQFF	TGTGCCAGCAGCTTAGGACTAGCGGGGGTCAACAATGAGCAGTTCTTC	-	TRBV11-2	TRBD2	TRBJ2-1
CSVEGTFGSSYEQYF	TGCAGCGTTGAGGGGACTTTCGGGAGCTCCTACGAGCAGTACTTC	-	TRBV29-1	-	TRBJ2-7
CASLSRTGISGANVLTF	TGTGCCAGTTTGAGCCGGACAGGGATATCTGGGGCCAACGTCCTGACTTTC	-	TRBV7-2	TRBD1	TRBJ2-6
CSVDSGNTIYF	TGCAGCGTAGACTCTGGAAACACCATATATTTT	-	TRBV29-1	-	TRBJ1-3
CASSLPSSYEQYF	TGTGCCAGCAGCCTCCCGAGCTCCTACGAGCAGTACTTC	-	TRBV7-2	-	TRBJ2-7
CASSSRAEQYF	TGTGCCAGCAGTTCCCGGGCCGAGCAGTACTTC	-	TRBV28	-	TRBJ2-7
CASSKVSGANVLTF	TGTGCCAGCAGTAAGGTGTCAGGGGCCAACGTCCTGACTTTC	few	TRBV7-2	-	TRBJ2-6
CASSPRGDEQFF	TGTGCCAGTAGTCCCAGGGGAGATGAGCAGTTCTTC	-	TRBV19	-	TRBJ2-1
CSTRLAGTYNEQFF	TGCAGCACCAGACTAGCGGGAACCTACAATGAGCAGTTCTTC	-	TRBV29-1	TRBD2	TRBJ2-1
CASSLVSSGAGTDTQYF	TGTGCCAGCAGCTTGGTCTCCAGCGGGGCGGGCACAGATACGCAGTATTTT	few	TRBV5-4	TRBD2	TRBJ2-3
CASSLIPQETQYF	TGCGCCAGCAGCTTGATCCCTCAAGAGACCCAGTACTTC	-	TRBV5-1	-	TRBJ2-5